Following are 27 T cell receptor beta chains from one sample sequenced in a study of T cell repertoires in cytomegalovirus infection (dated by TCRdb to the late 2010s). Sequencer: Illumina HiSeq 1500. The raw public data were reprocessed by TCRdb itself: fastp quality trimming at Q25, MiXCR clonotype calling, in-frame beta chains only. Every CDR3 protein is listed once, alongside the most common genes and DNA of its rows. Present in this sample are under 850,000 distinct CDR3 sequences, about 33% of which were seen just once. 15% to 20% of the sample rests with the top ten. Their antigens remain unidentified. The sample's treatment or condition, from its label and the paper: in vitro stimulation with specific CMV peptide epitopes to enrich CMV-specific T cells. This specimen was cultured PBMCs, taken from culture after CMV antigen stimulation. The receptors were sampled from a human donor in good health (CMV status not recorded). Some clones in this sample may be carry-over from other donors' samples.

This clonotype was counted a few times. This chain joins TRBV11-2 and TRBJ2-1, with D maybe TRBD2 (5 bases). CDR1 and CDR2 (germline): SGHAT, FQNNGV. The CDR3 has 14 residues. Deletions cut 1 base from V and 9 bases from J, with 13 bases between. CDR3 region: CASSLGVQRFEQFF. In nucleotides, the CDR3 is TGTGCCAGCAGCTTAGGGGTCCAGCGGTTTGAGCAGTTCTTC. The variable domain in full, completed from reference TRBV11-2 and TRBJ2-1, reads EAGVAQSPRYKIIEKRQSVAFWCNPISGHATLYWYQQILGQGPKLLIQFQNNGVVDDSQLPKDRFSAERLKGVDSTLKIQPAKLEDSAVYLCASSLGVQRFEQFFGPGTRLTVL.

This clonotype was detected a few times. The chain combines TRBV5-4 with TRBJ2-1; D might be TRBD1 (5 bases). Looked up from germline, CDR1 is SGHNT and CDR2 is YYREEE (reference sequence). The CDR3 is 11 amino acids. Trimming cost V 4 bases and J 7 bases, with 6 bases left between them. This CDR3 reads CASSGANEQFF. CDR3 in DNA: TGTGCCAGCAGCGGGGCGAATGAGCAGTTCTTC.

In this sample, this clonotype turned up many times. The chain links TRBV6-5 to TRBJ2-3, with 14 bases fitting TRBD2. With 9 bases clipped from V and 2 bases from J, the junction kept 10 bases outside the gene matches. CDR3 length: 17 amino acids. From germline, CDR1 is MNHEY and CDR2 SVGAGI. The chain's CDR3 is CASKDLGLAGDTDTQYF. The CDR3 region has the DNA TGTGCCAGTAAGGATTTGGGACTAGCGGGGGACACAGATACGCAGTATTTT.

V and J are TRBV7-6 and TRBJ1-5, with 9 nucleotides matching TRBD1. CDR1 and CDR2 from the germline V gene are SGHVS and FNYEAQ. V dropped 5 bases and J dropped 4; count of bases not matched to a gene: 6. This CDR3 has 15 residues. The CDR3 nucleotides read TGTGCCAGCAGCGAGGGACAGGGAAAAAATCAGCCCCAGCATTTT. It encodes CASSEGQGKNQPQHF. Complete variable domain (other parts from reference TRBV7-6 and TRBJ1-5): GAGVSQSPRYKVTKRGQDVALRCDPISGHVSLYWYRQALGQGPEFLTYFNYEAQQDKSGLPNDRFSAERPEGSISTLTIQRTEQRDSAMYRCASSEGQGKNQPQHFGDGTRLSIL.

CDR3 DNA sequence: TGTGCCAGCAGTTACTTCTCTCAGGGGGGCGAAAAACTGTTTTTT. The encoded protein is CASSYFSQGGEKLFF. The chain carries TRBV6-5 and TRBJ1-4; 7 bases fit TRBD1. The V gene end was trimmed by 1 base and the J gene end by 8 bases; junction bases not matched to a gene: 7. There are 15 residues in the CDR3. In germline, CDR1 is MNHEY, CDR2 SVGAGI.

There are many counts of this clonotype. This chain connects TRBV7-2 to TRBJ1-3, with D hard to call. Per the germline V gene, CDR1 is SGHTA and CDR2 is FQGNSA. The CDR3 is made up of 15 amino acids. The V and J ends lost 1 base and 0 bases respectively, with 7 bases between them. In DNA, the CDR3 is TGTGCCAGCAGCTTAGTTCCACACTCTGGAAACACCATATATTTT. It yields the protein CASSLVPHSGNTIYF. The full variable domain, completed using reference TRBV7-2 and TRBJ1-3, is GAGVSQSPSNKVTEKGKDVELRCDPISGHTALYWYRQSLGQGLEFLIYFQGNSAPDKSGLPSDRFSAERTGGSVSTLTIQRTQQEDSAVYLCASSLVPHSGNTIYFGEGSWLTVV.

This clonotype was counted only a few times. The V gene is TRBV6-2 or TRBV6-3, the J gene TRBJ1-5; D ambiguous. Per germline, CDR1 MNHEY and CDR2 SVGEGT. The CDR3 is 15 amino acids. V gave up 5 bases and J gave up 3 bases, with 14 bases separating them. The CDR3 sequence: CASSLSRTVNQPQHF. The CDR3 DNA reads TGTGCCAGCAGTCTTTCTCGGACGGTCAATCAGCCCCAGCATTTT.

Written as DNA, the CDR3 is TGTGCCAGTAGGGTGGAGACTACCGCCTACGAGCAGTACTTC. Translation: CASRVETTAYEQYF. The V call is TRBV19, the J call TRBJ2-7, with a weak D call TRBD2 (5 bases). The V end lost 6 bases, the J end lost 2 bases, and 14 bases lay between the germline ends. CDR1 and CDR2 (germline): LNHDA, SQIVND (reference sequence). The CDR3 covers 14 residues.

This clonotype occurred a few times. J is TRBJ2-3 and V is TRBV6-6, with D maybe TRBD2 (6 bases). Germline V gene lookup returns CDR1 MNHNY and CDR2 SVGAGI (reference sequence). Trimming cost V 5 bases and J 4 bases, with 19 bases left between them. There are 16 residues in the CDR3. The CDR3 here is CASSTTAAPGADTQYF. The CDR3, as DNA: TGTGCCAGCAGTACCACGGCCGCCCCGGGGGCAGATACGCAGTATTTT.

This clonotype was counted at least ten times. The chain has TRBV7-3 and TRBJ2-1; weak D call: TRBD2 (5 bases). Germline V gives CDR1 SGHTA, CDR2 FQGTGA. The CDR3 has 15 amino acids. Trimming cost V 2 bases and J 6 bases, with 14 bases left between them. CDR3 in DNA: TGTGCCAGCAGCTTAGGCCCAGCGGACTTCAATGAGCAGTTCTTC. Its protein product is CASSLGPADFNEQFF.

This clonotype was observed a few times. The genes are TRBV6-5 and TRBJ2-7, with 7 bases aligning to TRBD2. The germline V gene has CDR1 MNHEY and CDR2 SVGAGI. This CDR3 region has 13 residues. V shed 5 bases, J shed 5 bases, and the junction held 6 bases outside the gene matches. DNA for the CDR3: TGTGCCAGCAGTCCCGGGGGGAAGGACGAGCAGTACTTC. Protein product: CASSPGGKDEQYF.

Remarks on this clonotype: The junction shows a germline mismatch at one end, possibly a read error. The DNA of the CDR3 is TGTGCCTGCAGTTTCCAGGGGTACAATGAGCAGTTCTTC. Amino acid sequence: CACSFQGYNEQFF. J is TRBJ2-1 and V is TRBV7-6, with D possibly matching TRBD1 (6 bases). The CDR3 totals 13 residues. Germline V gene data show CDR1 as SGHVS and CDR2 as FNYEAQ.

The chain has TRBV2 and TRBJ1-1, with D uncertain. This CDR3 spans 14 amino acids. V gave up 5 bases and J gave up 1 base, with 11 bases separating them. Germline values: CDR1 SNHLY, CDR2 FYNNEI. CDR3 in amino acids: CASSMDGPNTEAFF. The DNA for the CDR3 is TGTGCCAGCAGTATGGACGGACCGAACACTGAAGCTTTCTTT.

This clonotype was seen at least ten times. This chain joins TRBV25-1 and TRBJ1-5; TRBD1 is a possible D gene (6 bases). Between the trimmed V and J ends, which lost 9 bases and 1 base, there was a span of 25 bases. Germline CDR1 is MGHDK and CDR2 is SYGVNS. The CDR3 totals 18 residues. The CDR3 sequence: CASEGPRPGDWSNQPQHF. The CDR3 DNA follows: TGTGCCAGTGAGGGCCCCCGGCCAGGGGACTGGAGCAATCAGCCCCAGCATTTT. Complete variable domain (other parts from reference TRBV25-1 and TRBJ1-5): EADIYQTPRYLVIGTGKKITLECSQTMGHDKMYWYQQDPGMELHLIHYSYGVNSTEKGDLSSESTVSRIRTEHFPLTLESARPSHTSQYLCASEGPRPGDWSNQPQHFGDGTRLSIL.

This rearrangement joins TRBV6-8 to TRBJ2-7, with D possibly matching TRBD1 (6 bases). Germline CDR1 reads MNHGY; CDR2 reads SAAAGT. V lost 8 bases and J lost 2, with 19 bases in between. The CDR3 extends over 15 amino acids. Here the CDR3 reads CASGNHHRATYEQYF. CDR3 nucleotides: TGTGCCAGCGGGAATCACCACAGGGCCACCTACGAGCAGTACTTC.

This clonotype showed up just a few times. The chain uses TRBV12-3 or TRBV12-4 and TRBJ1-2; the D gene is possibly TRBD1 (5 bases). The V end lost 11 bases, the J end lost 4 bases, and 11 bases lay between the germline ends. The CDR3 extends over 11 amino acids. The CDR3 region has the DNA TGTGCCGCCCGCGGGGGCTATGGCTACACCTTC. Its protein product is CAARGGYGYTF.

CDR3 nucleotides: TGTGCCAGCAGTTTCGCCGGCGCTGAAGCTTTCTTT. As protein: CASSFAGAEAFF. The chain has TRBV12-3 or TRBV12-4 and TRBJ1-1, with D unresolved. V was trimmed by 3 bases and J by 6 bases, leaving 8 bases between them. The CDR3 contains 12 residues.

This chain joins TRBV6-6 and TRBJ2-1, with D perhaps matching TRBD1 or TRBD2 (5 bases each). The germline V and J ends were trimmed by 6 bases and 10 bases, with 19 bases remaining between them. The CDR3 spans 14 residues. In germline, CDR1 is MNHNY, CDR2 SVGAGI (reference sequence). CDR3 region: CASSSPGPPGEQFF. The CDR3 DNA reads TGTGCCAGCAGCTCCCCGGGACCCCCCGGAGAGCAGTTCTTC.

This clonotype was seen more than once but under ten times. The chain carries TRBV5-1 and TRBJ2-1; 8 bases are a match to TRBD2. CDR1 and CDR2 from the germline V gene are SGHRS and YFSETQ. The CDR3 contains 18 residues. V lost 1 base and J lost 0; bases outside the gene matches: 9. The CDR3 coding sequence is TGCGCCAGCAGCTTGTTTCTTAGCGGGGCGAGCTCCTACAATGAGCAGTTCTTC. It encodes CASSLFLSGASSYNEQFF.

This chain links TRBV7-9 with TRBJ1-1; D is ambiguous. CDR1 and CDR2 (germline): SEHNR, FQNEAQ (reference sequence). V shed 3 bases and J shed 1 base, with 12 bases lying between them. The length of the CDR3 is 15 residues. The CDR3, as DNA: TGTGCCAGCAGCTTTATTCCGGCAGAGAACACTGAAGCTTTCTTT. This translates into CASSFIPAENTEAFF.

This chain uses TRBV7-9 with TRBJ2-5; D perhaps matches TRBD1 (5 bases). This CDR3 comprises 14 residues. Looked up from germline, CDR1 is SEHNR and CDR2 is FQNEAQ (reference sequence). The V gene lost 5 bases and the J gene lost 2 bases, with 12 bases spanning the gap. The CDR3 nucleotides are TGTGCCAGCAGCCAACCAGGGTTTCAAGAGACCCAGTACTTC. As protein: CASSQPGFQETQYF.

The V call is TRBV12-3 or TRBV12-4, the J call TRBJ2-3; 9 nucleotides agree with TRBD2. V lost 6 bases and J lost 4; bases outside the gene matches: 5. The CDR3 is 14 amino acids. DNA of the CDR3: TGTGCCAGCAGAGAACTAGCGGGCTCAGATACGCAGTATTTT. Translating gives CASRELAGSDTQYF.

The CDR3 nucleotides are TGTGCCAGCAGTTACTCGTCCGGGGGCAGACCATACACCTACTCTGGGGCCAACGTCCTGACTTTC. Translating gives CASSYSSGGRPYTYSGANVLTF. The genes are TRBV6-6 and TRBJ2-6, with D possibly called TRBD1 or TRBD2 (6 bases each). Trimming cost V 0 bases and J 0 bases, with 24 bases left between them. Germline CDR1 MNHNY, CDR2 SVGAGI (reference sequence). This CDR3 is built from 22 residues.

This clonotype was found many times. The rearrangement joins TRBV7-2 to TRBJ2-1; the match to TRBD2 covers 7 bases. CDR3 length equals 15 residues. Germline V gene data show CDR1 as SGHTA and CDR2 as FQGNSA. Germline trimming cut 7 bases from V and 1 base from J; bases unmatched to any gene: 7. The CDR3 DNA follows: TGTGCCAGCATCCGTACCGGGGGGTCCTACAATGAGCAGTTCTTC. This codes for CASIRTGGSYNEQFF.

This clonotype showed up just a few times. This chain connects TRBV6-2 or TRBV6-3 to TRBJ1-3, with D unclear. CDR1 MNHEY and CDR2 SVGEGT come from the germline V gene. The CDR3 totals 12 residues. Trimming left V 6 bases short and J 4 bases short, with 7 bases between. The CDR3, as DNA: TGTGCCAGCAGACGGACGGGAAACACCATATATTTT. Encoded protein: CASRRTGNTIYF.

This clonotype has just one count. The chain recombines TRBV4-1 with TRBJ1-3; no clear D gene. Per the germline V gene, CDR1 is MGHRA and CDR2 is YSYEKL. The V end was cut by 1 base, the J end by 0 bases, with 7 bases between. This CDR3 is 15 amino acids long. The chain's CDR3 is CASSQVVSSGNTIYF. Written as DNA, the CDR3 is TGCGCCAGCAGCCAAGTAGTCAGCTCTGGAAACACCATATATTTT.

This clonotype showed up just a few times. V is TRBV28 and J is TRBJ2-2; D gene uncertain. Germline V gene sequence: CDR1 MDHEN, CDR2 SYDVKM. The V and J ends lost 2 bases and 2 bases respectively, with 12 bases between them. This CDR3 region has 16 residues. CDR3 bases: TGTGCCAGCAGTTTAGGAGTATCGGACAACACCGGGGAGCTGTTTTTT. This encodes CASSLGVSDNTGELFF. The variable domain in full, with the rest retrieved from reference TRBV28 and TRBJ2-2, is DVKVTQSSRYLVKRTGEKVFLECVQDMDHENMFWYRQDPGLGLRLIYFSYDVKMKEKGDIPEGYSVSREKKERFSLILESASTNQTSMYLCASSLGVSDNTGELFFGEGSRLTVL.